This TCR beta chain originates from a study of T-cell reconstitution after alpha-beta-depleted transplantation in children. V was clipped by 8 bases and J by 1 base, with 3 bases between them. The CDR3 runs to 11 residues. CDR1 is LGHNA, CDR2 YSLEER, per germline. Study-level results: Newly generated T cells supplied most T-cell counts and diversity one year post-transplant. Several patients had high TCRbeta diversity at day 60; it came from surviving recipient T cells and thymic progenitors.

For TCRbeta, the library was prepared with unique molecular identifiers. TCRdb reprocessed the PCR reads with MiXCR, giving one entry per CDR3 protein. The sample consists of about 200,000 distinct CDR3 sequences, around 8.4% of them appearing once. This clonotype occurred a few times. Its antigen is unknown. This specimen was PBMCs, mostly from graft donor cells, taken 360 days after TCRalphabeta/CD19-depleted stem cell transplant. The TCR sequence derives from a male patient aged 2-10 years who had a stem cell transplant for acute myeloid leukemia, so the T cells may come from the graft donor. This chain connects TRBV4-3 to TRBJ1-3; D gene ambiguous. CDR3 residues: CASGSGNTIYF. The CDR3 coding sequence is TGCGCCAGCGGATCTGGAAACACCATATATTTT.